This T cell receptor beta chain was recorded in a study of shared clonotypes between healthy human individuals. Study outcomes and limitations: How much donors shared clonotypes was expected to be affected by sequencing depth.

For sorted subsets, roughly 200 ng DNA per replicate equaled about 30,000 T cell genomes. Assay used: immunoSEQ multiplex PCR; TCRdb lists only in-frame clones, some missing. The table has a few hundred thousand clones, roughly 96% seen once. Every contributor of samples was a Caucasian grown-up residing in Nashville, Tennessee. Germline loops: CDR1 ENHRY, CDR2 SYGVKD. Trimming took 0 bases from V and 7 from J, leaving 13 bases between them. The CDR3 runs to 15 residues. About this clone: The target antigen is unknown.

This chain uses TRBV10-3 with TRBJ1-5, with D maybe TRBD1 (5 bases). The sequence came from a man between 25 and 39 years old in good health. Sequenced sample: memory CD8+ T cells sorted from blood. Subset: CD45RO+ cells pooled with CCR7-negative TemRA cells. CDR3 protein: CAISESLGRDQPQHF. CDR3 sequence (DNA): TGTGCCATCAGTGAGTCCCTGGGAAGGGACCAGCCCCAGCATTTT.